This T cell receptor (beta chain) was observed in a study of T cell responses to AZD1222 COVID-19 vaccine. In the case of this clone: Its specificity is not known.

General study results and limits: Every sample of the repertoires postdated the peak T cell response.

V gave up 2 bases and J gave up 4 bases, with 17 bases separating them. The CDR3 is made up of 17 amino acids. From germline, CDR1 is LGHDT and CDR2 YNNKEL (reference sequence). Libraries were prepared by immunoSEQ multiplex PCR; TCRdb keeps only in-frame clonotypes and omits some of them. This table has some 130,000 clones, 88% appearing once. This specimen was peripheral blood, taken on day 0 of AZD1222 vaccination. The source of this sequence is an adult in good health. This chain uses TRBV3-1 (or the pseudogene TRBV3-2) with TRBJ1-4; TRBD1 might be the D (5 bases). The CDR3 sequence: CASSQFARRVNNEKLFF. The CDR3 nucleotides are TGTGCCAGCAGCCAATTCGCCCGCAGGGTTAATAATGAAAAACTGTTTTTT.